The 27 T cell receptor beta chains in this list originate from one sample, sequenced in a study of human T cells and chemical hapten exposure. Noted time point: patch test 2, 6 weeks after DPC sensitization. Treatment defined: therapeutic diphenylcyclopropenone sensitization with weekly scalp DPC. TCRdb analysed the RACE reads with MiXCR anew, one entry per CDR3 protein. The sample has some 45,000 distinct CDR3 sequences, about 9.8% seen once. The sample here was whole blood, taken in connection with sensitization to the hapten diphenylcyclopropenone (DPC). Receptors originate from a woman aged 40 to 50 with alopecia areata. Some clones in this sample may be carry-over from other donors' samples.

This CDR3 is CASSRDSSETQYF. The CDR3 nucleotides read TGCGCCAGCAGTAGGGATTCCAGCGAGACCCAGTACTTC. The rearrangement links TRBV5-1 to TRBJ2-5; D is unresolved. V was cut by 5 bases and J by 5 bases, with 13 bases left in between. The CDR3 sequence is 13 residues long. The V gene's germline CDR1 is SGHRS and CDR2 YFSETQ.

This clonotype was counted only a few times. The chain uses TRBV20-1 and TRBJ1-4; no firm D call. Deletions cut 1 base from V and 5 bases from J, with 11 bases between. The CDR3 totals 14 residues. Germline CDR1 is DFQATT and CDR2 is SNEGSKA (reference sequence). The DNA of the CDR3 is TGCAGTGCTAGAGCTAGCCGGAAAAATGAAAAACTGTTTTTT. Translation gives CSARASRKNEKLFF.

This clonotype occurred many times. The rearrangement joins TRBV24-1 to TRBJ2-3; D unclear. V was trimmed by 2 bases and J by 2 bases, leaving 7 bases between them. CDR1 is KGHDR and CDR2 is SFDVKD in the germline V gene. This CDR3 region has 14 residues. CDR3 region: CATSDSFNTDTQYF. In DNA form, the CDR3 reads TGTGCCACCAGTGATTCATTTAACACAGATACGCAGTATTTT.

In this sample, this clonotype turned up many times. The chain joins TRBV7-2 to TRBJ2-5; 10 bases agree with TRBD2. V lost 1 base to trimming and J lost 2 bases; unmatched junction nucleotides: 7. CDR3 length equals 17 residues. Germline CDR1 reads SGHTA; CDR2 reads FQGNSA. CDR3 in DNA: TGTGCCAGCAGCTTAGGAGTAGGTAGCGGGGGGCAAGAGACCCAGTACTTC. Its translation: CASSLGVGSGGQETQYF.

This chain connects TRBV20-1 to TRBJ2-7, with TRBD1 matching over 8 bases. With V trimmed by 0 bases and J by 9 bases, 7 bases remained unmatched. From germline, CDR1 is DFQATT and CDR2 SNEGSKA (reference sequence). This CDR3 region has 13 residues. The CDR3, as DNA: TGCAGTGCTAGAGATCGGACAGGGCCGGGGCAGTACTTC. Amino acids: CSARDRTGPGQYF.

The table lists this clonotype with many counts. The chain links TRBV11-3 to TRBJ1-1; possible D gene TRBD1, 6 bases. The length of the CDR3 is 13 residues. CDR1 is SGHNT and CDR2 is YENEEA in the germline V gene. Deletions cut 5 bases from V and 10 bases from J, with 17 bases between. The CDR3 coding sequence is TGTGCCAGCAGCCTCGAACAGGGCGCGGTAGCTTTCTTT. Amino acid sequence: CASSLEQGAVAFF. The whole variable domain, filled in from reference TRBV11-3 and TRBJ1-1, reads EAGVVQSPRYKIIEKKQPVAFWCNPISGHNTLYWYLQNLGQGPELLIRYENEEAVDDSQLPKDRFSAERLKGVDSTLKIQPAELGDSAVYLCASSLEQGAVAFFGQGTRLTVV.

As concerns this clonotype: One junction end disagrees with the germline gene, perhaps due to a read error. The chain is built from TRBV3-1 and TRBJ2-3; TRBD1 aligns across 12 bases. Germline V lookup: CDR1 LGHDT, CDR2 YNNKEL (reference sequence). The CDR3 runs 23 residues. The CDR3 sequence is CANSQERSIGGTGGAGSTDTQYF. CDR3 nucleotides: TGTGCCAACAGCCAAGAGAGGAGCATTGGCGGGACAGGGGGCGCAGGGAGCACAGATACGCAGTATTTT.

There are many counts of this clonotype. This CDR3 is CSAPGGESYEQYF. CDR3 sequence (DNA): TGCAGTGCTCCGGGGGGCGAATCCTACGAGCAGTACTTC. The chain carries TRBV20-1 and TRBJ2-7, with D perhaps matching TRBD2 (7 bases). With 5 bases removed from V and 1 base from J, the gap between germline ends came to 12 bases. This CDR3 comprises 13 residues. Per germline, CDR1 DFQATT and CDR2 SNEGSKA (reference sequence).

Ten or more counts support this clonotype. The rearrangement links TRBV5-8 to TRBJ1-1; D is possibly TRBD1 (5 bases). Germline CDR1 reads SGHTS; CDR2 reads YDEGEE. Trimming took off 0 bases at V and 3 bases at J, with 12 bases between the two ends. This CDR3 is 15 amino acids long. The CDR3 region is CASSLEGRADTEAFF. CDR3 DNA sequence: TGTGCCAGCAGCTTGGAGGGCAGGGCCGACACTGAAGCTTTCTTT.

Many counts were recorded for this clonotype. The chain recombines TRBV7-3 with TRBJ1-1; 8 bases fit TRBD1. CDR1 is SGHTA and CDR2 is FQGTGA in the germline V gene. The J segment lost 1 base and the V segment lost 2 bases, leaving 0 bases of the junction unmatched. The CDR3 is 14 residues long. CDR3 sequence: CASSLQGANTEAFF. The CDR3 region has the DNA TGTGCCAGCAGCTTACAGGGGGCGAACACTGAAGCTTTCTTT. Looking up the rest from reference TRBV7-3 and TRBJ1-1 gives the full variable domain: GAGVSQTPSNKVTEKGKYVELRCDPISGHTALYWYRQSLGQGPEFLIYFQGTGAADDSGLPNDRFFAVRPEGSVSTLKIQRTERGDSAVYLCASSLQGANTEAFFGQGTRLTVV.

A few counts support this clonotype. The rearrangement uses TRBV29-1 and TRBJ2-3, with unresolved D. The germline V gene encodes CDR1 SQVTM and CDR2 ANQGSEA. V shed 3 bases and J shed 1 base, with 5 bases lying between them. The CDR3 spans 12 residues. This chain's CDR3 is CSVEDGTDTQYF. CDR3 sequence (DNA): TGCAGCGTTGAGGATGGCACAGATACGCAGTATTTT.

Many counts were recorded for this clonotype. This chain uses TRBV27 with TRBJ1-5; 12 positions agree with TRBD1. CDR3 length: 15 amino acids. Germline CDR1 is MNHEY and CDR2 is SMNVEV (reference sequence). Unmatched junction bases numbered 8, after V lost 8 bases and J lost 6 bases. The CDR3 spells CASGGDRGRGQPQHF. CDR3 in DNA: TGTGCCAGCGGAGGGGACAGGGGGCGAGGTCAGCCCCAGCATTTT.

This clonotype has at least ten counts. CDR3 sequence reads: CASSPYGTNYNEQFF. The CDR3 DNA reads TGTGCCAGCAGCCCCTACGGGACCAACTACAATGAGCAGTTCTTC. The V call is TRBV3-1, the J call TRBJ2-1; D may match TRBD1 or TRBD2 (5 bases each). The CDR3 covers 15 residues. Looked up from germline, CDR1 is LGHDT and CDR2 is YNNKEL (reference sequence). V was pared by 4 bases and J by 3 bases, with 13 bases between.

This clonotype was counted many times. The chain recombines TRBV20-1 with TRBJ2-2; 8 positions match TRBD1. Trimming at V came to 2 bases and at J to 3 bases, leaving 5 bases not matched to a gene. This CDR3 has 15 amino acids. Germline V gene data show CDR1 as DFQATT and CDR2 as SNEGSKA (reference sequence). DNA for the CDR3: TGCAGTGCTAGACCGGACAGGGAATACACCGGGGAGCTGTTTTTT. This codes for CSARPDREYTGELFF.

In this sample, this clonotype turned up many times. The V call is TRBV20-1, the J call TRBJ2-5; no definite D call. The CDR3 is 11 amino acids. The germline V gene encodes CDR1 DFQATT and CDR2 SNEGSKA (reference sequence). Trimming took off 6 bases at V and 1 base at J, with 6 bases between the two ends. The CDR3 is CSARTQETQYF. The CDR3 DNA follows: TGCAGTGCCAGGACCCAAGAGACCCAGTACTTC.

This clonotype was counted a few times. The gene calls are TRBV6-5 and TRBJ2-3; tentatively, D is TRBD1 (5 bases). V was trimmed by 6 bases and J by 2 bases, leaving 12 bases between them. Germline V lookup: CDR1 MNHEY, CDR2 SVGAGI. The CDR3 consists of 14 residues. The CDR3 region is CASRRQRNTDTQYF. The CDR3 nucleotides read TGTGCCAGCAGGAGACAGCGAAACACAGATACGCAGTATTTT.

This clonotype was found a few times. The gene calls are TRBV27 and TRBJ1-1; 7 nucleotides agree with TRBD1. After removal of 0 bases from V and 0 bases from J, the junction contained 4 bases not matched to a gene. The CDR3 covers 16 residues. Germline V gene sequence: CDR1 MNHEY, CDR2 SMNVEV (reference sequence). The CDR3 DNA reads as TGTGCCAGCAGTTTATCGTTACAGGGGATGAACACTGAAGCTTTCTTT. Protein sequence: CASSLSLQGMNTEAFF.

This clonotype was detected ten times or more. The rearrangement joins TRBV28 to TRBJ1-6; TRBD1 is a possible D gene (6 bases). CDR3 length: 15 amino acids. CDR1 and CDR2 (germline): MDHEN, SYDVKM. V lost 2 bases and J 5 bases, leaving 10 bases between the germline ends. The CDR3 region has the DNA TGTGCCAGCAGTTTAGGGGGCGGACATAATTCACCCCTCCACTTT. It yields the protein CASSLGGGHNSPLHF.

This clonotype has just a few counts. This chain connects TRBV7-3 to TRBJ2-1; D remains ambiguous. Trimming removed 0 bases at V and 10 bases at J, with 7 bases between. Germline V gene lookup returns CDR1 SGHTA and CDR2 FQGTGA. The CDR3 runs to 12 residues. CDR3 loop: CASSLTAREQFF. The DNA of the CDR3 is TGTGCCAGCAGCTTAACCGCACGGGAGCAGTTCTTC.

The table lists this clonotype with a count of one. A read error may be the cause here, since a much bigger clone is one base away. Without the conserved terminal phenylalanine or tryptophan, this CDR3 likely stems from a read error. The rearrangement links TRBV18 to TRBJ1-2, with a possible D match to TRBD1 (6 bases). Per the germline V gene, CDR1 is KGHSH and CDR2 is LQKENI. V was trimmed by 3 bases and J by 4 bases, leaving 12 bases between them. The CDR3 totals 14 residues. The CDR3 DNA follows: TGTGCCAGCTCACCTGGACAGTCTCTCTATGGCTACACCATC. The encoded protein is CASSPGQSLYGYTI.

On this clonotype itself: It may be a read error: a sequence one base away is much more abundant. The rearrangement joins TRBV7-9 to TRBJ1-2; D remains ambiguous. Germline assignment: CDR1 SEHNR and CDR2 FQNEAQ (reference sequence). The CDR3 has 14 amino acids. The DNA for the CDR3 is TGTGCCAACAGCTCCTCGATCAGCGACTATGGCTACACCTTC. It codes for CANSSSISDYGYTF.

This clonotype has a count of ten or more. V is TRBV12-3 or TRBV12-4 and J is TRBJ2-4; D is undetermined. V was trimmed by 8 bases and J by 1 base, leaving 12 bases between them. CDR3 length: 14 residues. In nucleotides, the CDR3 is TGTGCCAGCGGGAAGGACGGGGCCAAAAACATTCAGTACTTC. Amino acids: CASGKDGAKNIQYF.

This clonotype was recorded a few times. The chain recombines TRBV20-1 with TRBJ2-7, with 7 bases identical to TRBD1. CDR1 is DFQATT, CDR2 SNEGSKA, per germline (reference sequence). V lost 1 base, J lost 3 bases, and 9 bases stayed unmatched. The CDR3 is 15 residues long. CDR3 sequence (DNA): TGCAGTGCTAGAGGCATCGGGACAGAAGGCTACGAGCAGTACTTC. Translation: CSARGIGTEGYEQYF.

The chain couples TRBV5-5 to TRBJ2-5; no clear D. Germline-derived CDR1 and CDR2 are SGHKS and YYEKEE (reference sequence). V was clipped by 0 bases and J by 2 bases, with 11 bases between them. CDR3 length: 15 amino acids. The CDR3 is CASSLVPDLQETQYF. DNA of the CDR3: TGTGCCAGCAGCTTGGTTCCAGACCTTCAAGAGACCCAGTACTTC.

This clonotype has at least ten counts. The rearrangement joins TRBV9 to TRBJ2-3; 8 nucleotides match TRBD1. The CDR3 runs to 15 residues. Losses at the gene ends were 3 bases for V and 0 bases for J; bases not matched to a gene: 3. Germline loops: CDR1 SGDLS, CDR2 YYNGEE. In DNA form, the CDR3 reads TGTGCCAGCAGCGGGACAGGGTCTAGCACAGATACGCAGTATTTT. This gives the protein CASSGTGSSTDTQYF.

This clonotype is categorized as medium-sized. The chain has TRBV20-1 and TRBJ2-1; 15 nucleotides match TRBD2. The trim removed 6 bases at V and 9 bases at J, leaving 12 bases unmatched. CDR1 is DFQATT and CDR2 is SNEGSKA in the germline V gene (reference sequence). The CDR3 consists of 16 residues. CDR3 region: CSAAGTSGGIVTEQFF. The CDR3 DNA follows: TGCAGTGCAGCCGGGACTAGCGGGGGGATAGTCACTGAGCAGTTCTTC.

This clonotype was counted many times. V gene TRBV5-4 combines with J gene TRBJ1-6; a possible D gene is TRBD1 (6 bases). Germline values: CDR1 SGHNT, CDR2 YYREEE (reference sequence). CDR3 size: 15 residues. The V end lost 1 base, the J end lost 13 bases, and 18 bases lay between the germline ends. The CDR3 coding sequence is TGTGCCAGCAGCTTGCCGGGACACGAGCCCGTTCCCCTCCACTTT. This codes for CASSLPGHEPVPLHF. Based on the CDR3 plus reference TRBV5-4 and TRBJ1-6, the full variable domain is ETGVTQSPTHLIKTRGQQVTLRCSSQSGHNTVSWYQQALGQGPQFIFQYYREEENGRGNFPPRFSGLQFPNYSSELNVNALELDDSALYLCASSLPGHEPVPLHFGNGTRLTVT.